Listed here are 32 T cell receptor beta chains from one sample, sequenced in a study of blood T cell repertoires in COVID-19. Sequencing used immunoSEQ multiplex PCR; TCRdb keeps in-frame clones, though not all of them. The sample contains about 140,000 clones, approximately 73% of which appear only once. The sequenced sample consisted of peripheral blood. These receptors were obtained from a man aged 60-69 years with acute or convalescent COVID-19.

The chain recombines TRBV5-4 with TRBJ2-5, with TRBD2 matching over 10 bases. Trimming took 5 bases from V and 4 from J; bases not matched to a gene: 14. The V gene's germline CDR1 is SGHNT and CDR2 YYREEE (reference sequence). CDR3 length: 17 residues. CDR3 DNA sequence: TGTGCCAGCAGACGATCTAGCGGGAGCGTAGGGAGAGAGACCCAGTACTTC. It encodes CASRRSSGSVGRETQYF.

J is TRBJ1-6 and V is TRBV9; 7 bases fit TRBD1. The CDR3 loop spans 14 amino acids. Unmatched junction bases numbered 6, after V lost 4 bases and J lost 8 bases. Per germline, CDR1 SGDLS and CDR2 YYNGEE. The CDR3 region has the DNA TGTGCCAGCAGCCCTCGGGACAGCTATTCACCCCTCCACTTT. This sequence encodes CASSPRDSYSPLHF.

The gene calls are TRBV10-3 and TRBJ2-1; TRBD2 matches 8 bases. The V segment lost 11 bases and the J segment 0 bases; nucleotides outside the gene matches: 6. This CDR3 spans 14 amino acids. Germline lookup yields CDR1 ENHRY and CDR2 SYGVKD. The CDR3 protein is CAGFSGSSYNEQFF. The CDR3 DNA follows: TGTGCCGGCTTCAGCGGGAGCTCCTACAATGAGCAGTTCTTC.

This chain links TRBV5-1 with TRBJ2-5, with 7 bases that match TRBD2. This CDR3 has 17 amino acids. CDR1 and CDR2 (germline): SGHRS, YFSETQ. V lost 0 bases and J lost 2; bases outside the gene matches: 10. The CDR3 DNA reads as TGCGCCAGCAGCTTGGAGTTCCCTAGCGGTTCGCAAGAGACCCAGTACTTC. It encodes CASSLEFPSGSQETQYF.

The chain is built from TRBV9 and TRBJ2-6, with 7 nucleotides matching TRBD2. Germline V gene lookup returns CDR1 SGDLS and CDR2 YYNGEE. This CDR3 has 17 residues. After removal of 3 bases from V and 1 base from J, the junction contained 7 bases not matched to a gene. The CDR3 spells CASSDGLVESGANVLTF. Here the CDR3 DNA reads TGTGCCAGCAGCGACGGACTAGTGGAGTCTGGGGCCAACGTCCTGACTTTC.

This clone has just one count. The V gene is TRBV29-1, the J gene TRBJ2-2, with D hard to call. From germline, CDR1 is SQVTM and CDR2 ANQGSEA. V was cut by 4 bases and J by 1 base, with 10 bases left in between. This CDR3 contains 14 residues. The CDR3 here is CSVVWPLNTGELFF. For the CDR3, the DNA is TGCAGCGTTGTTTGGCCTCTGAACACCGGGGAGCTGTTTTTT.

This clone was picked up a small number of times. The chain couples TRBV21-1 to TRBJ2-7; no DNA check was done on the table's D call, TRBD2. TRBV21-1 is a pseudogene segment. The CDR3 runs to 14 residues. In nucleotides, the CDR3 is TGTGCCAGCAGCAAAGAGGCGGCGAGCTACGAGCAGTACTTC. Translating it yields CASSKEAASYEQYF.

In its sample, this clone was seen a few times. The rearrangement links TRBV7-8 to TRBJ1-2; 7 nucleotides match TRBD1. Germline lookup yields CDR1 SGHVS and CDR2 FQNEAQ. The CDR3 has 12 amino acids. Losses at the gene ends were 5 bases for V and 7 bases for J; bases not matched to a gene: 4. DNA of the CDR3: TGTGCCAGCAGCCTACAGGGGCTTGGCTACACCTTC. Translating gives CASSLQGLGYTF.

The chain combines TRBV10-3 with TRBJ2-5; D remains unclear. The germline V gene has CDR1 ENHRY and CDR2 SYGVKD. Trimming cost V 0 bases and J 4 bases, with 12 bases left between them. The CDR3 contains 15 residues. The CDR3 protein is CAISESGRYSETQYF. DNA of the CDR3: TGTGCCATCAGTGAGTCGGGCAGGTATTCAGAGACCCAGTACTTC.

This clone has more than one count but fewer than ten. CDR3 DNA sequence: TGTGCCACCAGTGATCCGGGACTAGCGGGAAATGAGCAGTTCTTC. Its translation: CATSDPGLAGNEQFF. This chain joins TRBV24-1 and TRBJ2-1, with 13 positions matching TRBD2. Germline CDR1 reads KGHDR; CDR2 reads SFDVKD. V lost 3 bases to trimming and J lost 7 bases; unmatched junction nucleotides: 2. CDR3 size: 15 residues.

The V gene is TRBV7-8, the J gene TRBJ2-2; 7 positions agree with TRBD1. The V segment lost 4 bases and the J segment 3 bases; nucleotides outside the gene matches: 2. Germline values: CDR1 SGHVS, CDR2 FQNEAQ. The CDR3 has 14 residues. CDR3 region: CASSYTGDTGELFF. In nucleotides, the CDR3 is TGTGCCAGCAGCTATACAGGGGACACCGGGGAGCTGTTTTTT. The full variable domain, its missing parts supplied by reference TRBV7-8 and TRBJ2-2, is GAGVSQSPRYKVAKRGQDVALRCDPISGHVSLFWYQQALGQGPEFLTYFQNEAQLDKSGLPSDRFFAERPEGSVSTLKIQRTQQEDSAVYLCASSYTGDTGELFFGEGSRLTVL.

The chain is built from TRBV3-1 (or the pseudogene TRBV3-2) and TRBJ2-7; 7 bases are shared with TRBD1. Trimming took 11 bases from V and 4 from J; bases not matched to a gene: 11. Germline-derived CDR1 and CDR2 are LGHDT and YNNKEL (reference sequence). The CDR3 extends over 13 amino acids. The DNA of the CDR3 is TGTGCCGTCAGCACAAGGGGGCGGTACGAGCAGTACTTC. Translated, it gives CAVSTRGRYEQYF.

The rearrangement links TRBV5-1 to TRBJ1-2, with 7 bases matching TRBD1. Trimming cost V 5 bases and J 8 bases; bases outside gene matches: 15. CDR1 is SGHRS, CDR2 YFSETQ, per germline. There are 15 residues in the CDR3. The CDR3 loop is CASSSGTVPMGGYTF. The CDR3 nucleotides read TGCGCCAGCAGTTCCGGGACAGTCCCCATGGGGGGCTACACCTTC.

A few counts support this clone. The chain joins TRBV5-6 to TRBJ2-7; 7 bases map to TRBD2. V lost 5 bases to trimming and J lost 1 base; unmatched junction nucleotides: 9. Per germline, CDR1 SGHDT and CDR2 YYEEEE. There are 15 residues in the CDR3. The CDR3 loop reads CASRQWGGPSYEQYF. The CDR3 coding sequence is TGTGCCAGCAGGCAATGGGGGGGTCCGTCCTACGAGCAGTACTTC.

The CDR3 DNA reads as TGTGCCAGCAGTTCTCGCACAAACTATGGCTACACCTTC. Its protein is CASSSRTNYGYTF. The gene calls are TRBV6-5 and TRBJ1-2; D unresolved. V was shortened by 4 bases and J by 2 bases, with 8 bases between the two germline ends. The germline CDR1 and CDR2 sequences are MNHEY and SVGAGI. The CDR3 runs to 13 residues.

The chain combines TRBV19 with TRBJ2-3, with D unresolved. The CDR3 is 15 amino acids. V lost 7 bases and J lost 0, with 14 bases in between. CDR1 and CDR2 from the germline V gene are LNHDA and SQIVND (reference sequence). The CDR3 DNA sequence: TGTGCCAGTAAAATGCAGGTTTCTAGCACAGATACGCAGTATTTT. Its protein is CASKMQVSSTDTQYF. The full variable domain, rest sourced from reference TRBV19 and TRBJ2-3, is DGGITQSPKYLFRKEGQNVTLSCEQNLNHDAMYWYRQDPGQGLRLIYYSQIVNDFQKGDIAEGYSVSREKKESFPLTVTSAQKNPTAFYLCASKMQVSSTDTQYFGPGTRLTVL.

The rearrangement joins TRBV4-1 to TRBJ2-1; 10 positions match TRBD2. The CDR3 contains 16 residues. The J segment lost 6 bases and the V segment lost 3 bases, leaving 8 bases of the junction unmatched. CDR1 is MGHRA and CDR2 is YSYEKL in the germline V gene. The CDR3 nucleotides are TGCGCCAGCAGCCAGCCGGGACTAGCGCCCTTCAATGAGCAGTTCTTC. The encoded protein is CASSQPGLAPFNEQFF.

The chain links TRBV13 to TRBJ2-3; TRBD2 is a possible D gene (6 bases). V lost 5 bases, J lost 1 base, and 16 bases lay in between. CDR1 PRHDT and CDR2 FYEKMQ come from the germline V gene (reference sequence). CDR3 length equals 16 residues. The CDR3 region is CASSPRRAGGTDTQYF. The CDR3 DNA is TGTGCCAGCAGCCCCCGGAGGGCAGGAGGCACAGATACGCAGTATTTT.

CDR3 loop: CASSKTSMRQETQYF. In nucleotides, the CDR3 is TGTGCCAGCAGTAAAACTAGTATGAGGCAAGAGACCCAGTACTTC. This rearrangement joins TRBV7-9 to TRBJ2-5, with a tentative D call TRBD2 (5 bases). The germline V gene encodes CDR1 SEHNR and CDR2 FQNEAQ (reference sequence). V dropped 6 bases and J dropped 2 bases, with 16 bases sitting between them. CDR3 length: 15 residues.

The chain employs TRBV11-2 and TRBJ2-5; 7 nucleotides line up with TRBD2. The germline gives CDR1 SGHAT, CDR2 FQNNGV. The V gene end was trimmed by 0 bases and the J gene end by 5 bases; junction bases not matched to a gene: 15. This CDR3 spans 18 amino acids. CDR3 sequence reads: CASSLDLYAGTNRETQYF. The DNA of the CDR3 is TGTGCCAGCAGCTTAGATCTTTATGCGGGGACTAATCGGGAGACCCAGTACTTC.

This sequence joins TRBV2 and TRBJ1-4; 9 bases are shared with TRBD1. The V and J ends lost 2 bases and 6 bases, in that order; junction bases with no gene match: 4. The CDR3 contains 15 residues. CDR1 is SNHLY, CDR2 FYNNEI, per germline. The CDR3 DNA reads TGTGCCAGCAGTGAACGGACAGGGGATTATGAAAAACTGTTTTTT. This sequence encodes CASSERTGDYEKLFF.

V usage is TRBV19 and J usage is TRBJ2-1; 12 bases map to TRBD2. Germline assignment: CDR1 LNHDA and CDR2 SQIVND (reference sequence). V lost 3 bases and J lost 9; bases outside the gene matches: 12. The CDR3 is 17 amino acids. The CDR3: CASSMIFEGLAGREQFF. The CDR3 region has the DNA TGTGCCAGTAGTATGATCTTTGAGGGACTAGCGGGCCGTGAGCAGTTCTTC.

In this sample, this clone turned up once. This chain's CDR3 is CASIQGAGDTEAFF. CDR3 in DNA: TGTGCCAGCATCCAAGGGGCAGGGGACACTGAAGCTTTCTTT. The chain joins TRBV28 to TRBJ1-1; weak D call: TRBD1 (6 bases). Germline V gene lookup returns CDR1 MDHEN and CDR2 SYDVKM. This CDR3 spans 14 amino acids. With 7 bases removed from V and 3 bases from J, the gap between germline ends came to 15 bases.

This rearrangement joins TRBV4-1 to TRBJ1-2; D is unclear. V was pared by 4 bases and J by 0 bases, with 15 bases between. The CDR3 length is 16 residues. CDR1 is MGHRA, CDR2 YSYEKL, per germline. Written as DNA, the CDR3 is TGCGCCAGCAGCCCCAACCCAGGCCCACCTAACTATGGCTACACCTTC. It codes for CASSPNPGPPNYGYTF.

The chain carries TRBV5-8 and TRBJ2-3; 8 nucleotides align to TRBD2. The CDR3 runs to 14 residues. Germline V gives CDR1 SGHTS, CDR2 YDEGEE. J lost 5 bases, V lost 0 bases, and 2 bases had no gene match. The CDR3 spells CASSLAGGGDTQYF. The CDR3, as DNA: TGTGCCAGCAGCTTGGCCGGGGGGGGAGATACGCAGTATTTT.

This clone turned up a few times. The chain recombines TRBV5-1 with TRBJ2-3, with 9 bases identical to TRBD2. V lost 4 bases, J lost 2 bases, and 5 bases stayed unmatched. Germline V gene data show CDR1 as SGHRS and CDR2 as YFSETQ. This CDR3 is built from 15 residues. CDR3 region: CASSLAGSLTDTQYF. The DNA for the CDR3 is TGCGCCAGCAGCCTAGCGGGGTCTCTCACAGATACGCAGTATTTT. Full variable domain (rest looked up from reference TRBV5-1 and TRBJ2-3): KAGVTQTPRYLIKTRGQQVTLSCSPISGHRSVSWYQQTPGQGLQFLFEYFSETQRNKGNFPGRFSGRQFSNSRSEMNVSTLELGDSALYLCASSLAGSLTDTQYFGPGTRLTVL.

V gene TRBV18 combines with J gene TRBJ2-7; 11 bases fit TRBD2. This CDR3 has 15 amino acids. In germline, CDR1 is KGHSH, CDR2 LQKENI. With V trimmed by 4 bases and J by 4 bases, 6 bases remained unmatched. This CDR3 reads CASSQTSGSPYEQYF. The CDR3 DNA reads TGTGCCAGCTCACAAACTAGCGGGAGCCCTTACGAGCAGTACTTC.

J is TRBJ2-7 and V is TRBV7-2; 10 positions match TRBD2. This CDR3 has 15 residues. CDR1 is SGHTA and CDR2 is FQGNSA in the germline V gene. The ends lost 1 base at V and 5 bases at J; junction bases unmatched: 5. The CDR3 DNA reads as TGTGCCAGCAGCTTAGTTCTAGCGGGAGAACACGAGCAGTACTTC. Protein: CASSLVLAGEHEQYF. Variable domain in full (rest from reference TRBV7-2 and TRBJ2-7): GAGVSQSPSNKVTEKGKDVELRCDPISGHTALYWYRQSLGQGLEFLIYFQGNSAPDKSGLPSDRFSAERTGGSVSTLTIQRTQQEDSAVYLCASSLVLAGEHEQYFGPGTRLTVT.

The V call is TRBV7-9, the J call TRBJ1-1; D is ambiguous. This CDR3 comprises 13 residues. The V and J ends lost 4 bases and 0 bases respectively, with 6 bases between them. Germline CDR1 is SEHNR and CDR2 is FQNEAQ (reference sequence). CDR3: CASSYTVNTEAFF. The CDR3 DNA reads TGTGCCAGCAGCTATACAGTGAACACTGAAGCTTTCTTT.

This clone was counted many times. V usage is TRBV10-1 and J usage is TRBJ2-5; 9 positions agree with TRBD2. J lost 5 bases, V lost 2 bases, and 6 bases had no gene match. Germline V CDR1 and CDR2: WNHNN, SYGVQD (reference sequence). This CDR3 has 15 residues. The CDR3 loop reads CASSELREGRETQYF. The CDR3 DNA follows: TGCGCCAGCAGTGAGCTGCGGGAGGGCCGCGAGACCCAGTACTTC.

On this clone itself: The sample holds other DNA sequences that translate to the same CDR3. The rearrangement joins TRBV9 to TRBJ2-1; 13 nucleotides line up with TRBD2. The length of the CDR3 is 17 residues. V lost 4 bases to trimming and J lost 0 bases; unmatched junction nucleotides: 4. The V gene's germline CDR1 is SGDLS and CDR2 YYNGEE. The CDR3 DNA reads TGTGCCAGCAGCCCATGGACTAGCGGGAGCTCCTACAATGAGCAGTTCTTC. This gives the protein CASSPWTSGSSYNEQFF.

The rearrangement joins TRBV28 to TRBJ2-7, with D possibly being TRBD2 (7 bases). Trimming cost V 8 bases and J 3 bases, with 14 bases left between them. CDR1 is MDHEN, CDR2 SYDVKM, per germline. The CDR3 is 13 amino acids. This CDR3 reads CASRGANHYEQYF. The CDR3 coding sequence is TGTGCCAGCCGGGGGGCTAACCACTACGAGCAGTACTTC.